Listed here are 23 T cell receptor beta chains from one sample, sequenced in a study of blood T cell repertoires in COVID-19. TCRdb keeps only in-frame clones here, not all; method: immunoSEQ multiplex PCR. The table records more than 55,000 clones, 88% of them present only once. Sequenced input: peripheral blood. The receptor set was obtained from a man in his sixties with acute or convalescent COVID-19.

The rearrangement joins TRBV9 to TRBJ2-3; 8 nucleotides agree with TRBD2. The CDR3 consists of 15 residues. CDR1 is SGDLS, CDR2 YYNGEE, per germline. V lost 0 bases and J lost 8; bases outside the gene matches: 8. The CDR3 DNA is TGTGCCAGCAGCGTAGGGACTAGCTTTGCCGCTACGCAGTATTTT. It translates to CASSVGTSFAATQYF.

The CDR3: CASSARQVNTGELFF. CDR3 DNA sequence: TGTGCCAGCAGCGCACGACAGGTTAACACCGGGGAGCTGTTTTTT. The chain is built from TRBV7-8 and TRBJ2-2; D may be TRBD1 (6 bases). Trimming took 5 bases from V and 2 from J, leaving 12 bases between them. Germline lookup yields CDR1 SGHVS and CDR2 FQNEAQ. CDR3 length equals 15 residues.

The chain has TRBV2 and TRBJ2-2; TRBD2 aligns across 14 bases. Germline trimming cut 5 bases from V and 10 bases from J; bases unmatched to any gene: 6. The germline V gene encodes CDR1 SNHLY and CDR2 FYNNEI. The CDR3 is made up of 15 amino acids. For the CDR3, the DNA is TGTGCCAGCAGTATGGGACTAGCGGGAGATGTGGAGCTGTTTTTT. Translating gives CASSMGLAGDVELFF.

In DNA, the CDR3 is TGTGCCAGTTCGTTTTCGGACACATCATCAAACTATGGCTACACCTTC. Translating gives CASSFSDTSSNYGYTF. The V and J genes are TRBV19 and TRBJ1-2; D is perhaps TRBD1 (5 bases). The CDR3 runs 16 residues. Germline assignment: CDR1 LNHDA and CDR2 SQIVND (reference sequence). V was pared by 8 bases and J by 2 bases, with 21 bases between.

The V and J genes are TRBV24-1 and TRBJ2-2, with D possibly being TRBD1 (6 bases). Trimming pared 1 base from V and 2 bases from J, leaving 16 bases between. Germline CDR1 is KGHDR and CDR2 is SFDVKD. The CDR3 runs to 18 residues. This chain's CDR3 is CATSDFRGTVDNTGELFF. The CDR3 DNA follows: TGTGCCACCAGTGATTTTAGGGGGACCGTCGATAACACCGGGGAGCTGTTTTTT.

This clone was detected only once. A junction boundary mismatches the germline segment, possibly from a read error. This chain connects TRBV7-7 to TRBJ2-2; TRBD2 agrees at 8 bases. CDR3 length equals 15 residues. CDR1 is SSHAT, CDR2 FNYEAQ, per germline (reference sequence). The CDR3: CASSLSAGVIGELFF. The CDR3 region has the DNA TGTGCTAGCAGCTTGTCAGCGGGAGTCATTGGGGAGCTGTTTTTT.

The rearrangement links TRBV18 to TRBJ2-7; 7 bases align to TRBD2. The CDR3 loop spans 14 amino acids. The germline V gene encodes CDR1 KGHSH and CDR2 LQKENI. Trimming at V came to 3 bases and at J to 4 bases, leaving 6 bases not matched to a gene. The CDR3, as DNA: TGTGCCAGCTCACCCCGCGGGAGCATATACGAGCAGTACTTC. Its translation is CASSPRGSIYEQYF.

The rearrangement joins TRBV29-1 to TRBJ1-2; 7 bases map to TRBD1. Germline V gene lookup returns CDR1 SQVTM and CDR2 ANQGSEA. The CDR3 has 16 residues. Germline trimming cut 6 bases from V and 8 bases from J; bases unmatched to any gene: 21. CDR3 sequence: CSVFEPDRPIALGYTF. The CDR3 region has the DNA TGCAGCGTCTTCGAACCGGACAGGCCTATCGCCCTCGGCTACACCTTC. The full variable domain, with the rest looked up from reference TRBV29-1 and TRBJ1-2, is SAVISQKPSRDICQRGTSLTIQCQVDSQVTMMFWYRQQPGQSLTLIATANQGSEATYESGFVIDKFPISRPNLTFSTLTVSNMSPEDSSIYLCSVFEPDRPIALGYTFGSGTRLTVV.

The rearrangement joins TRBV6-5 to TRBJ2-1, with D perhaps matching TRBD1 (6 bases). The germline V gene has CDR1 MNHEY and CDR2 SVGAGI. Trimming took off 11 bases at V and 6 bases at J, with 17 bases between the two ends. The CDR3 consists of 13 residues. CDR3 sequence reads: CAYLRDNFNEQFF. The CDR3 DNA reads as TGTGCCTACCTCCGGGACAACTTCAATGAGCAGTTCTTC.

V is TRBV14 and J is TRBJ2-1; a weak D match, TRBD1 (5 bases). Looked up from germline, CDR1 is SGHDN and CDR2 is FVKESK. Deletions cut 4 bases from V and 9 bases from J, with 13 bases between. This CDR3 has 13 amino acids. The CDR3 nucleotides read TGTGCCAGCAGCCCCAGGGCGGATGGTGAGCAGTTCTTC. This encodes CASSPRADGEQFF.

This clone was counted only a few times. CDR3 protein: CASTGDYLGDEQFF. DNA for the CDR3: TGCGCCAGCACCGGGGACTACCTCGGTGATGAGCAGTTCTTC. V gene TRBV5-1 combines with J gene TRBJ2-1; 7 bases are a match to TRBD2. Trimming removed 6 bases from V and 8 bases from J; junction bases left unmatched: 11. The length of the CDR3 is 14 residues. In germline, CDR1 is SGHRS, CDR2 YFSETQ.

V is TRBV19 and J is TRBJ1-5, with 7 bases that match TRBD1. This CDR3 comprises 14 residues. Unmatched junction bases numbered 7, after V lost 7 bases and J lost 4 bases. Per the germline V gene, CDR1 is LNHDA and CDR2 is SQIVND (reference sequence). Written as DNA, the CDR3 is TGTGCCAGTACTCCCCGGGACAGAAATCAGCCCCAGCATTTT. Translation: CASTPRDRNQPQHF.

The rearrangement joins TRBV19 to TRBJ1-3; possible D gene TRBD1, 6 bases. The CDR3 loop spans 14 amino acids. Germline V gene lookup returns CDR1 LNHDA and CDR2 SQIVND (reference sequence). V was shortened by 10 bases and J by 2 bases, with 15 bases between the two germline ends. As DNA, the CDR3 is TGTGCCACCCGAGGGGGTAATCCTGGAAACACCATATATTTT. This codes for CATRGGNPGNTIYF. Together with reference TRBV19 and TRBJ1-3, the CDR3 gives the full variable domain: DGGITQSPKYLFRKEGQNVTLSCEQNLNHDAMYWYRQDPGQGLRLIYYSQIVNDFQKGDIAEGYSVSREKKESFPLTVTSAQKNPTAFYLCATRGGNPGNTIYFGEGSWLTVV.

This chain connects TRBV7-9 to TRBJ2-1; TRBD1 aligns across 9 bases. The CDR3 totals 18 residues. V was pared by 5 bases and J by 2 bases, with 13 bases of the junction left unmatched. CDR1 and CDR2 from the germline V gene are SEHNR and FQNEAQ (reference sequence). CDR3 DNA sequence: TGTGCCAGCAGCCCGCGGGGACAGGGAACCCCCGCCTACAATGAGCAGTTCTTC. Protein product: CASSPRGQGTPAYNEQFF.

The rearrangement links TRBV28 to TRBJ2-1, with 16 bases identical to TRBD2. Germline assignment: CDR1 MDHEN and CDR2 SYDVKM. The CDR3 length is 17 residues. Unmatched junction bases numbered 2, after V lost 5 bases and J lost 1 base. For the CDR3, the DNA is TGTGCCAGCAGTGAGGGACTAGCGGGAGGGTCCTACAATGAGCAGTTCTTC. Translating gives CASSEGLAGGSYNEQFF. The full variable domain, with the rest looked up from reference TRBV28 and TRBJ2-1, is DVKVTQSSRYLVKRTGEKVFLECVQDMDHENMFWYRQDPGLGLRLIYFSYDVKMKEKGDIPEGYSVSREKKERFSLILESASTNQTSMYLCASSEGLAGGSYNEQFFGPGTRLTVL.

The gene calls are TRBV19 and TRBJ2-1; D remains ambiguous. Germline V lookup: CDR1 LNHDA, CDR2 SQIVND (reference sequence). V was clipped by 7 bases and J by 6 bases, with 16 bases between them. The CDR3 is 14 amino acids. The CDR3 DNA reads as TGTGCCAGTACCCCGGTTAGAGCAAGCAATGAGCAGTTCTTC. It codes for CASTPVRASNEQFF.

This chain connects TRBV9 to TRBJ2-2; D remains ambiguous. This CDR3 is 13 amino acids long. Germline V CDR1 and CDR2: SGDLS, YYNGEE. V lost 4 bases and J 7 bases, leaving 11 bases between the germline ends. This CDR3 is CASSHTPGGELFF. CDR3 DNA sequence: TGTGCCAGCAGCCATACACCGGGCGGGGAGCTGTTTTTT.

The V gene is TRBV30, the J gene TRBJ2-1, with TRBD2 identical over 8 bases. CDR3 length: 15 residues. Trimming at V came to 2 bases and at J to 3 bases, leaving 6 bases not matched to a gene. Looked up from germline, CDR1 is GTSNPN and CDR2 is SVGIG (reference sequence). The CDR3 is CAWSPTGLVYNEQFF. CDR3 nucleotide sequence: TGTGCCTGGAGTCCCACGGGACTAGTCTACAATGAGCAGTTCTTC.

The chain carries TRBV7-3 and TRBJ2-3, with 14 bases matching TRBD2. With 5 bases clipped from V and 8 bases from J, the junction kept 9 bases outside the gene matches. The CDR3 totals 16 residues. CDR1 is SGHTA, CDR2 FQGTGA, per germline. The CDR3 region is CASSTAGTSGRGTQYF. The CDR3 coding sequence is TGTGCCAGCAGCACCGCCGGGACTAGCGGGAGAGGTACGCAGTATTTT.

The chain employs TRBV30 and TRBJ1-2; TRBD1 agrees at 7 bases. J was trimmed by 4 bases and V by 2 bases; bases with no gene match: 4. The CDR3 length is 13 residues. The germline gives CDR1 GTSNPN, CDR2 SVGIG (reference sequence). The CDR3 coding sequence is TGTGCCTGGAGTCCGGGACAGTCCTATGGCTACACCTTC. Its translation: CAWSPGQSYGYTF.

This clone was seen a handful of times. The chain is built from TRBV4-2 and TRBJ2-6; 7 bases line up with TRBD2. The germline CDR1 and CDR2 sequences are LGHNA and YNFKEQ. Trimming at V came to 1 base and at J to 1 base, leaving 4 bases not matched to a gene. This CDR3 has 17 residues. The CDR3 nucleotides are TGTGCCAGCAGCCAAGCTAGCGGTCTTTCTGGGGCCAACGTCCTGACTTTC. Amino acid sequence: CASSQASGLSGANVLTF.

The chain employs TRBV3-1 (or the pseudogene TRBV3-2) and TRBJ1-1; 9 bases line up with TRBD1. The CDR3 length is 13 residues. CDR1 LGHDT and CDR2 YNNKEL come from the germline V gene (reference sequence). The V gene end was trimmed by 4 bases and the J gene end by 12 bases; junction bases not matched to a gene: 9. CDR3 in DNA: TGTGCCAGCAGCCCCACAGGGGGCGGGAGGTCTTTCTTT. The encoded protein is CASSPTGGGRSFF.

The chain carries TRBV27 and TRBJ2-7; 9 nucleotides line up with TRBD1. J lost 2 bases, V lost 4 bases, and 6 bases had no gene match. Germline V gene data show CDR1 as MNHEY and CDR2 as SMNVEV (reference sequence). This CDR3 comprises 15 residues. In DNA, the CDR3 is TGTGCCAGCAGTTCCGCGGGGACAGGGACCTACGAGCAGTACTTC. Protein sequence: CASSSAGTGTYEQYF.